These 10 T cell receptor beta chains share one sample of origin, sequenced in a study of technical replicates of blood from several donors. Repertoires were generated with immunoSEQ multiplex PCR, while TCRdb's copy carries only in-frame clones and drops some. The sample has approximately 10,000 clones, over 85% seen once. Sequencing used PBMCs. All receptors derive from a human donor in good health.

The chain carries TRBV11-2 and TRBJ2-5, with 8 bases fitting TRBD2. V lost 8 bases to trimming and J lost 9 bases; unmatched junction nucleotides: 11. The germline V gene has CDR1 SGHAT and CDR2 FQNNGV. The CDR3 spans 13 residues. The CDR3 here is CASSREARGAQYF. The DNA for the CDR3 is TGTGCCAGCTCGCGGGAGGCTAGGGGGGCCCAGTACTTC.

The V call is TRBV27, the J call TRBJ1-2, with TRBD1 identical over 10 bases. Trimming removed 2 bases from V and 6 bases from J; junction bases left unmatched: 9. Germline CDR1 is MNHEY and CDR2 is SMNVEV (reference sequence). The CDR3 spans 16 residues. Here the CDR3 DNA reads TGTGCCAGCAGTTTAAAGTTTGGGACAGGGGTTAATGGCTACACCTTC. Encoded protein: CASSLKFGTGVNGYTF.

This clone was found once. The chain couples TRBV4-1 to TRBJ2-5; TRBD2 agrees at 13 bases. Trimming took 2 bases from V and 0 from J; bases not matched to a gene: 6. CDR1 and CDR2 (germline): MGHRA, YSYEKL. The CDR3 covers 18 residues. For the CDR3, the DNA is TGCGCCAGCAGCCAATACGGGACTAGCGGGACGGACCAAGAGACCCAGTACTTC. Amino acids: CASSQYGTSGTDQETQYF.

This clone was recorded once. The chain has TRBV7-2 and TRBJ2-3, with 10 nucleotides matching TRBD2. Unmatched junction bases numbered 11, after V lost 5 bases and J lost 9 bases. From germline, CDR1 is SGHTA and CDR2 FQGNSA. This CDR3 contains 15 residues. CDR3 bases: TGTGCCAGCAGCCCAAAGGGACTAGCGAAGGGAACGCAGTATTTT. This codes for CASSPKGLAKGTQYF.

The chain combines TRBV6-6 with TRBJ1-2, with D unresolved. CDR1 is MNHNY and CDR2 is SVGAGI in the germline V gene (reference sequence). Trimming took off 4 bases at V and 4 bases at J, with 16 bases between the two ends. The length of the CDR3 is 15 residues. The CDR3, as DNA: TGTGCCAGCAGTTCTTTCGAGGGAGAGGGCTATGGCTACACCTTC. This sequence encodes CASSSFEGEGYGYTF.

The chain employs TRBV11-2 and TRBJ2-5; TRBD2 agrees at 7 bases. J was trimmed by 3 bases and V by 7 bases; bases with no gene match: 14. Germline CDR1 and CDR2: SGHAT and FQNNGV. The CDR3 is 16 amino acids. CDR3 in amino acids: CASTQLQLGRKETQYF. The DNA of the CDR3 is TGTGCCAGCACCCAACTCCAACTCGGGAGGAAAGAGACCCAGTACTTC. The full variable domain, with the rest looked up from reference TRBV11-2 and TRBJ2-5, is EAGVAQSPRYKIIEKRQSVAFWCNPISGHATLYWYQQILGQGPKLLIQFQNNGVVDDSQLPKDRFSAERLKGVDSTLKIQPAKLEDSAVYLCASTQLQLGRKETQYFGPGTRLLVL.

The V call is TRBV30, the J call TRBJ2-1; 13 nucleotides match TRBD2. CDR1 GTSNPN and CDR2 SVGIG come from the germline V gene (reference sequence). CDR3 size: 19 residues. The V and J ends lost 3 bases and 0 bases, in that order; junction bases with no gene match: 11. CDR3 sequence reads: CAWRADVWTSGSSYNEQFF. In nucleotides, the CDR3 is TGTGCCTGGAGGGCAGACGTATGGACTAGCGGGAGCTCCTACAATGAGCAGTTCTTC.

This clone was seen once. The CDR3 DNA reads as TGTGCCAGCAGCTTCTACAGGGGCCCCAGCCCCTACGAGCAGTACTTC. It encodes CASSFYRGPSPYEQYF. The chain uses TRBV5-6 and TRBJ2-7, with 7 bases matching TRBD1. Per the germline V gene, CDR1 is SGHDT and CDR2 is YYEEEE. The J segment lost 2 bases and the V segment lost 2 bases, leaving 10 bases of the junction unmatched. This CDR3 has 16 amino acids.

V and J are TRBV7-3 and TRBJ2-1, with 9 bases identical to TRBD2. The V gene end was trimmed by 2 bases and the J gene end by 5 bases; junction bases not matched to a gene: 7. The CDR3 runs to 16 residues. Germline V gives CDR1 SGHTA, CDR2 FQGTGA. CDR3 region: CASSLGVAGAHNEQFF. CDR3 nucleotides: TGTGCCAGCAGCTTAGGCGTAGCGGGAGCCCACAATGAGCAGTTCTTC.

The V and J genes are TRBV15 and TRBJ1-3; D uncertain. This CDR3 is 13 amino acids long. Between the trimmed V and J ends, which lost 6 bases and 0 bases, there was a span of 6 bases. Germline lookup yields CDR1 LNHNV and CDR2 YYDKDF (reference sequence). This CDR3 is CATSYLSGNTIYF. CDR3 DNA sequence: TGTGCCACCAGTTATCTCTCTGGAAACACCATATATTTT.